A single sample is the source of the 30 T cell receptor beta chains below, sequenced in a study of T cell repertoires in cytomegalovirus infection. TCRdb redid the calling of the reads with MiXCR, one entry per CDR3 protein. Of hundreds of thousands of distinct CDR3 sequences in the sample, approximately 25% were seen once. Sequencing was performed on CD8+ T cells from PBMCs. All receptors come from a human donor in good health (CMV status not recorded). Some clones in this sample may be carry-over from other donors' samples.

With regard to this clonotype: The junction departs from germline at one end; a sequencing error may be responsible. The rearrangement uses TRBV28 and TRBJ1-2; the D gene is possibly TRBD1 (6 bases). This CDR3 has 18 amino acids. Germline V gene sequence: CDR1 MDHEN, CDR2 SYDVKM. The CDR3 reads CVSSLRDSLGGLLYGYTF. CDR3 coding DNA: TGTGTCAGCAGTTTACGAGACTCTCTAGGGGGTCTCCTCTATGGCTACACCTTC.

The chain carries TRBV29-1 and TRBJ1-1; a weak D match, TRBD1 (5 bases). The CDR3 is 15 amino acids. In germline, CDR1 is SQVTM, CDR2 ANQGSEA. V gave up 6 bases and J gave up 4 bases, with 21 bases separating them. DNA of the CDR3: TGCAGCGTCCCCCTTGTGGGGCAGAGGGGCACTGAAGCTTTCTTT. It encodes CSVPLVGQRGTEAFF.

This clonotype was counted ten times or more. The chain is built from TRBV7-9 and TRBJ1-3, with D tentatively TRBD1 (5 bases). The CDR3 sequence is 15 residues long. V lost 8 bases to trimming and J lost 0 bases, with 14 bases between them. Germline assignment: CDR1 SEHNR and CDR2 FQNEAQ (reference sequence). The CDR3 coding sequence is TGTGCCAGCGAGAGCAGGGCGTCCTCTGGAAACACCATATATTTT. The encoded protein is CASESRASSGNTIYF.

V and J are TRBV4-2 and TRBJ2-1, with D perhaps TRBD2 (6 bases). The V and J ends lost 3 bases and 5 bases respectively, with 14 bases between them. From germline, CDR1 is LGHNA and CDR2 YNFKEQ. The CDR3 contains 15 residues. The DNA of the CDR3 is TGTGCCAGCAGCCACTCCGGGACTGTTAACAATGAGCAGTTCTTC. Its protein product is CASSHSGTVNNEQFF.

The chain is built from TRBV28 and TRBJ2-3; tentatively, D is TRBD1 (6 bases). The CDR3 is made up of 14 amino acids. Germline V gene lookup returns CDR1 MDHEN and CDR2 SYDVKM. V lost 7 bases and J 6 bases, leaving 17 bases between the germline ends. The CDR3 region has the DNA TGTGCCAGCACCTCCCTTGGGGGCCGGGATACGCAGTATTTT. This codes for CASTSLGGRDTQYF. The complete variable domain, with remaining parts taken from reference TRBV28 and TRBJ2-3, reads DVKVTQSSRYLVKRTGEKVFLECVQDMDHENMFWYRQDPGLGLRLIYFSYDVKMKEKGDIPEGYSVSREKKERFSLILESASTNQTSMYLCASTSLGGRDTQYFGPGTRLTVL.

This clonotype was seen at least ten times. The chain is built from TRBV28 and TRBJ2-5; D is unclear. The germline V gene has CDR1 MDHEN and CDR2 SYDVKM. V lost 4 bases and J 2 bases, leaving 17 bases between the germline ends. CDR3 length: 16 residues. The CDR3 sequence is CASSSVGSYLQETQYF. Written as DNA, the CDR3 is TGTGCCAGCAGTTCCGTCGGGTCCTACTTGCAAGAGACCCAGTACTTC.

This clonotype was seen only a few times. The chain combines TRBV5-1 with TRBJ2-2; TRBD2 might be the D (6 bases). Trimming took 7 bases from V and 3 from J, leaving 13 bases between them. This CDR3 contains 14 residues. The germline CDR1 and CDR2 sequences are SGHRS and YFSETQ. CDR3 sequence: CASLGGADTGELFF. The CDR3 bases are TGCGCCAGCCTGGGCGGGGCAGACACCGGGGAGCTGTTTTTT.

CDR3 sequence (DNA): TGTGCCAGTAGTACAACTAATGAAAAACTGTTTTTT. This translates into CASSTTNEKLFF. The rearrangement links TRBV19 to TRBJ1-4, with D uncertain. The CDR3 is 12 amino acids. The germline V gene has CDR1 LNHDA and CDR2 SQIVND (reference sequence). V shed 4 bases and J shed 0 bases, with 0 bases lying between them.

Points on this clonotype: This may come from a read error, since a much larger clone is one base off. The genes are TRBV7-8 and TRBJ2-1; D possibly corresponds to TRBD2 (5 bases). Germline V gene sequence: CDR1 SGHVS, CDR2 FQNEAQ. The CDR3 is 14 amino acids. CDR3 coding DNA: TGTGTCAGCAGCTTAGAGCCCGGGGACAATGAGCAGTTCTTC. It codes for CVSSLEPGDNEQFF. Full variable domain (missing parts from reference TRBV7-8 and TRBJ2-1): GAGVSQSPRYKVAKRGQDVALRCDPISGHVSLFWYQQALGQGPEFLTYFQNEAQLDKSGLPSDRFFAERPEGSVSTLKIQRTQQEDSAVYLCVSSLEPGDNEQFFGPGTRLTVL.

This clonotype was recorded many times. The chain carries TRBV10-3 and TRBJ2-3, with TRBD1 as a possible D gene (7 bases). This CDR3 is 16 amino acids long. The ends were cut back, 7 bases at V and 3 bases at J, with 20 bases in the middle. The germline V gene has CDR1 ENHRY and CDR2 SYGVKD. Here the CDR3 reads CAIKGAGGGPTDTQYF. As DNA, the CDR3 is TGTGCCATCAAAGGGGCAGGAGGGGGCCCTACAGATACGCAGTATTTT.

V and J are TRBV9 and TRBJ2-5; 9 positions match TRBD2. This CDR3 comprises 14 residues. V lost 1 base and J lost 2; bases outside the gene matches: 0. Germline V gene data show CDR1 as SGDLS and CDR2 as YYNGEE. The CDR3 is CASSVSGGQETQYF. CDR3 DNA: TGTGCCAGCAGCGTAAGCGGGGGGCAAGAGACCCAGTACTTC.

This clonotype was seen more than once but under ten times. The chain is built from TRBV12-3 or TRBV12-4 and TRBJ2-5, with D possibly matching TRBD1 (6 bases). Trimming stripped 6 bases from V and 2 bases from J, with 13 bases between. There are 14 residues in the CDR3. DNA of the CDR3: TGTGCCAGCAGACGGCTGGGGACACAAGAGACCCAGTACTTC. Amino acids: CASRRLGTQETQYF.

The rearrangement links TRBV6-6 to TRBJ1-1; a possible D gene is TRBD1 (5 bases). Looked up from germline, CDR1 is MNHNY and CDR2 is SVGAGI (reference sequence). V shed 7 bases and J shed 1 base, with 19 bases lying between them. CDR3 length: 16 residues. The CDR3 DNA reads as TGTGCCAGCATACGTTGGGGACCAGGGCCGAACACTGAAGCTTTCTTT. This encodes CASIRWGPGPNTEAFF.

The chain links TRBV2 to TRBJ1-4; 7 nucleotides align to TRBD1. Germline lookup yields CDR1 SNHLY and CDR2 FYNNEI. V was clipped by 9 bases and J by 4 bases; unmatched bases: 8. The CDR3 length is 14 residues. For the CDR3, the DNA is TGTGCCAGTGGAGACAGGGCCTATAATGAAAAACTGTTTTTT. This gives the protein CASGDRAYNEKLFF.

The table lists this clonotype with many counts. The chain is built from TRBV7-9 and TRBJ2-7; 10 bases are a match to TRBD1. Trimming at V came to 5 bases and at J to 0 bases, leaving 7 bases not matched to a gene. Looked up from germline, CDR1 is SEHNR and CDR2 is FQNEAQ (reference sequence). The CDR3 sequence is 16 residues long. The CDR3 coding sequence is TGTGCCAGCAGCCCCGCCGGGACAGGGGACTCCTACGAGCAGTACGTC. Translation: CASSPAGTGDSYEQYV.

The chain carries TRBV20-1 and TRBJ1-2; D not resolved. The germline gives CDR1 DFQATT, CDR2 SNEGSKA (reference sequence). Trimming stripped 1 base from V and 7 bases from J, with 10 bases between. The CDR3 length is 12 residues. CDR3 in DNA: TGCAGTGCTAGAGGTAGAAGTTTTGGCTACACCTTC. It translates to CSARGRSFGYTF.

The chain links TRBV2 to TRBJ2-4; D is unresolved. Between the trimmed V and J ends, which lost 2 bases and 0 bases, there was a span of 11 bases. This CDR3 spans 16 amino acids. Germline CDR1 and CDR2: SNHLY and FYNNEI. The CDR3 DNA sequence: TGTGCCAGCAGTGAATTTCATACTCTAGCCAAAAACATTCAGTACTTC. Translated: CASSEFHTLAKNIQYF.

The chain couples TRBV20-1 to TRBJ2-7; D perhaps matches TRBD1 (5 bases). Per the germline V gene, CDR1 is DFQATT and CDR2 is SNEGSKA (reference sequence). The CDR3 is 20 amino acids. The CDR3 reads CSHLDLSGPPKLKDTYEQYV. Written as DNA, the CDR3 is TGCAGCCACCTTGATCTGTCTGGACCCCCGAAGCTTAAGGACACTTACGAGCAGTACGTC.

This clonotype turned up a few times. The rearrangement uses TRBV19 and TRBJ2-5; TRBD1 aligns across 9 bases. The CDR3 loop spans 12 amino acids. Per the germline V gene, CDR1 is LNHDA and CDR2 is SQIVND (reference sequence). Trimming cost V 10 bases and J 5 bases; bases outside gene matches: 5. CDR3 amino acids: CATQGASETQYF. The CDR3 nucleotides are TGTGCCACACAGGGGGCGAGTGAGACCCAGTACTTC.

This clonotype was seen repeatedly, ten times or more. V gene TRBV7-6 combines with J gene TRBJ1-1; 8 bases are a match to TRBD1. Germline V gene lookup returns CDR1 SGHVS and CDR2 FNYEAQ. V shed 8 bases and J 1 base; nucleotides not matched to a gene: 9. The CDR3 extends over 15 amino acids. The CDR3 spells CASADSDRANTEAFF. CDR3 nucleotides: TGTGCCAGCGCGGATTCGGACAGGGCGAACACTGAAGCTTTCTTT.

This clonotype was recorded many times. This chain links TRBV7-8 with TRBJ2-2; tentatively, D is TRBD2 (5 bases). V dropped 8 bases and J dropped 0 bases, with 10 bases sitting between them. This CDR3 is built from 14 residues. Looked up from germline, CDR1 is SGHVS and CDR2 is FQNEAQ. The CDR3 spells CASRDTANTGELFF. In nucleotides, the CDR3 is TGTGCCAGCCGGGATACCGCGAACACCGGGGAGCTGTTTTTT.

This clonotype was picked up a small number of times. The chain has TRBV2 and TRBJ2-6, with 9 bases fitting TRBD2. The germline gives CDR1 SNHLY, CDR2 FYNNEI. This CDR3 has 18 amino acids. V dropped 10 bases and J dropped 1; count of bases not matched to a gene: 14. CDR3 nucleotide sequence: TGTGCCACGCTCCCCCCTGTAGCGGGGGTTTCTGGGGCCAACGTCCTGACTTTC. It translates to CATLPPVAGVSGANVLTF.

This clonotype was counted a few times. This rearrangement joins TRBV4-3 to TRBJ2-2; TRBD2 matches at 7 bases. V dropped 7 bases and J dropped 5; count of bases not matched to a gene: 13. Per the germline V gene, CDR1 is LGHNA and CDR2 is YSLEER. The CDR3 has 16 residues. Here the CDR3 reads CASTREARWETGELFF. For the CDR3, the DNA is TGCGCCAGCACCCGGGAGGCGAGATGGGAAACCGGGGAGCTGTTTTTT.

This clonotype was recorded at least ten times. In DNA, the CDR3 is TGTGCCAGCAGCTTATCCGGGGGAGCACTCGGCGGGGAGCTGTTTTTT. Protein sequence: CASSLSGGALGGELFF. The rearrangement joins TRBV7-8 to TRBJ2-2, with D possibly matching TRBD2 (6 bases). The CDR3 has 16 residues. Germline CDR1 is SGHVS and CDR2 is FQNEAQ. V was pared by 2 bases and J by 7 bases, with 17 bases between.

This chain uses TRBV20-1 with TRBJ2-7, with 8 bases identical to TRBD2. Per the germline V gene, CDR1 is DFQATT and CDR2 is SNEGSKA (reference sequence). Trimming took 3 bases from V and 3 from J; bases not matched to a gene: 16. The length of the CDR3 is 17 residues. CDR3 region: CSASGSGAGAFFYEQYF. The CDR3 DNA reads as TGCAGTGCTAGTGGTTCAGGAGCGGGGGCCTTTTTCTACGAGCAGTACTTC.

This clonotype was observed a handful of times. The chain combines TRBV6-2 or TRBV6-3 with TRBJ2-5; the match to TRBD2 covers 10 bases. Germline V gives CDR1 MNHEY, CDR2 SVGEGT. This CDR3 is built from 15 residues. J was trimmed by 4 bases and V by 6 bases; bases with no gene match: 8. The CDR3 region is CASRSQRTSGETQYF. CDR3 in DNA: TGTGCCAGCAGAAGCCAACGGACTAGCGGAGAGACCCAGTACTTC.

This chain uses TRBV7-9 with TRBJ2-7, with a tentative D call TRBD1 (6 bases). Germline V lookup: CDR1 SEHNR, CDR2 FQNEAQ (reference sequence). Trimming stripped 6 bases from V and 3 bases from J, with 12 bases between. This CDR3 contains 13 residues. The DNA of the CDR3 is TGTGCCAGCAGACCCGGACAGAACTACGAGCAGTACTTC. It encodes CASRPGQNYEQYF.

With respect to this clonotype: A clone one base away is much larger, so this may be a read error. Written as DNA, the CDR3 is TGCAGTGCTTTGTCGGCGGAGACGCAGTATTTT. Its translation is CSALSAETQYF. The chain links TRBV20-1 to TRBJ2-3; no clear D gene. The CDR3 runs 11 residues. Germline loops: CDR1 DFQATT, CDR2 SNEGSKA (reference sequence). The V end lost 5 bases, the J end lost 9 bases, and 12 bases lay between the germline ends.

J is TRBJ2-7 and V is TRBV25-1; D could derive from TRBD1 or TRBD2 (5 bases each). V lost 4 bases, J lost 9 bases, and 16 bases lay in between. CDR3 length: 13 residues. Germline values: CDR1 MGHDK, CDR2 SYGVNS. The CDR3 sequence: CASSVYQGAVQYF. For the CDR3, the DNA is TGTGCCAGCAGTGTCTACCAGGGAGCGGTGCAGTACTTC.

This chain joins TRBV4-2 and TRBJ1-6, with D perhaps matching TRBD1 (6 bases). The length of the CDR3 is 16 residues. From germline, CDR1 is LGHNA and CDR2 YNFKEQ. V lost 0 bases, J lost 7 bases, and 13 bases lay in between. CDR3 DNA: TGTGCCAGCAGCCAAGACTTACAGGGAGGGAATTCACCCCTCCACTTT. This encodes CASSQDLQGGNSPLHF.